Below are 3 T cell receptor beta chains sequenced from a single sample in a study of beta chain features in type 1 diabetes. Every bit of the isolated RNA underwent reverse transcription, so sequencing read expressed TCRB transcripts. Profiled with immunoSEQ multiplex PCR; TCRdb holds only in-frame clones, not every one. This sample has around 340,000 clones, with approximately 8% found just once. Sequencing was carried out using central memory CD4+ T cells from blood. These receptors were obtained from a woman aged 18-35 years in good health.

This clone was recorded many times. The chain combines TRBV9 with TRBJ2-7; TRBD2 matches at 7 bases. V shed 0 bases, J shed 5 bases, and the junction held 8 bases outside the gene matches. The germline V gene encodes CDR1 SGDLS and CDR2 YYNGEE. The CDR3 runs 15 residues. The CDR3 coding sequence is TGTGCCAGCAGCGTAGCTGTGGCGGGAGTTGACGAGCAGTACTTC. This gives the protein CASSVAVAGVDEQYF.

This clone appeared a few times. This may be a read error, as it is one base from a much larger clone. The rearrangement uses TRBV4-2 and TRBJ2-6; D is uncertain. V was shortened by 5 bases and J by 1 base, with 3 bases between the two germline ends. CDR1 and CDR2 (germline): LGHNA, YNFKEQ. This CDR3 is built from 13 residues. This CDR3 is CASSLSGANVLTF. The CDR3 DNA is TGTGCCAGCAGCTTATCTGGGGCCAACGTCCTGACTTTC.

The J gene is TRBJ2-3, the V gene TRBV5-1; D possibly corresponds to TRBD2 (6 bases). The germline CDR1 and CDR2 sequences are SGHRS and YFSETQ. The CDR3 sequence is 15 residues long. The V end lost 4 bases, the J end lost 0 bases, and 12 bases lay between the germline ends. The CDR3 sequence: CASSTFGTSTDTQYF. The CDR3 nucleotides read TGCGCCAGCAGCACTTTCGGGACTAGCACAGATACGCAGTATTTT.